These 2 T cell receptor beta chains came from one sample sequenced in a study of Ad26.COV2.S vaccination and SARS-CoV-2 variants. TCRdb keeps only in-frame clones here, not all; method: immunoSEQ multiplex PCR. Among about 350,000 clones listed, under 95% were seen once. Sample: peripheral blood, taken after recovery from COVID-19. These receptors originate from a human donor who had recovered from COVID-19.

The V gene is TRBV5-1, the J gene TRBJ2-1, with a possible D match to TRBD1 (6 bases). Deletions cut 4 bases from V and 7 bases from J, with 27 bases between. Germline V lookup: CDR1 SGHRS, CDR2 YFSETQ. This CDR3 region has 18 residues. Here the CDR3 DNA reads TGCGCCAGCAGCCCTTGGATAGATCCGGGACAACATGGGAATGAGCAGTTCTTC. Encoded protein: CASSPWIDPGQHGNEQFF.

This clone was observed a handful of times. The V and J genes are TRBV6-1 and TRBJ1-2; 7 nucleotides agree with TRBD1. Germline lookup yields CDR1 MNHNS and CDR2 SASEGT. The CDR3 covers 17 residues. V gave up 1 base and J gave up 4 bases; unmatched junction bases: 12. The CDR3 sequence is CASSEDRGGSMGYGYTF. In DNA form, the CDR3 reads TGTGCCAGCAGTGAAGACAGGGGTGGTAGTATGGGCTATGGCTACACCTTC.